This TCR beta chain emerged from a study of patients and donors after allogeneic stem cell transplantation. MiXCR, run by TCRdb on the RT-PCR reads, gives a single entry per CDR3 protein. The table shows 110,000 or so distinct CDR3 sequences, with 35% occurring only once. This clonotype was counted a few times. The sequence came from a human donor who was either an allogeneic HSCT recipient or a stem cell or donor lymphocyte infusion donor (not recorded which). It is not recorded whose cells these are; they may come from a transplant donor. Sequencing was carried out using blood, either unsorted or a sorted T cell fraction (not recorded which).

As DNA, the CDR3 is TGCGCCAGCAGCTTGTCCAGCTCCTACGAGCAGTACTTC. Translation: CASSLSSSYEQYF. The genes are TRBV5-1 and TRBJ2-7, with D unclear. V was clipped by 1 base and J by 0 bases, with 5 bases between them. The length of the CDR3 is 13 residues. The germline gives CDR1 SGHRS, CDR2 YFSETQ.